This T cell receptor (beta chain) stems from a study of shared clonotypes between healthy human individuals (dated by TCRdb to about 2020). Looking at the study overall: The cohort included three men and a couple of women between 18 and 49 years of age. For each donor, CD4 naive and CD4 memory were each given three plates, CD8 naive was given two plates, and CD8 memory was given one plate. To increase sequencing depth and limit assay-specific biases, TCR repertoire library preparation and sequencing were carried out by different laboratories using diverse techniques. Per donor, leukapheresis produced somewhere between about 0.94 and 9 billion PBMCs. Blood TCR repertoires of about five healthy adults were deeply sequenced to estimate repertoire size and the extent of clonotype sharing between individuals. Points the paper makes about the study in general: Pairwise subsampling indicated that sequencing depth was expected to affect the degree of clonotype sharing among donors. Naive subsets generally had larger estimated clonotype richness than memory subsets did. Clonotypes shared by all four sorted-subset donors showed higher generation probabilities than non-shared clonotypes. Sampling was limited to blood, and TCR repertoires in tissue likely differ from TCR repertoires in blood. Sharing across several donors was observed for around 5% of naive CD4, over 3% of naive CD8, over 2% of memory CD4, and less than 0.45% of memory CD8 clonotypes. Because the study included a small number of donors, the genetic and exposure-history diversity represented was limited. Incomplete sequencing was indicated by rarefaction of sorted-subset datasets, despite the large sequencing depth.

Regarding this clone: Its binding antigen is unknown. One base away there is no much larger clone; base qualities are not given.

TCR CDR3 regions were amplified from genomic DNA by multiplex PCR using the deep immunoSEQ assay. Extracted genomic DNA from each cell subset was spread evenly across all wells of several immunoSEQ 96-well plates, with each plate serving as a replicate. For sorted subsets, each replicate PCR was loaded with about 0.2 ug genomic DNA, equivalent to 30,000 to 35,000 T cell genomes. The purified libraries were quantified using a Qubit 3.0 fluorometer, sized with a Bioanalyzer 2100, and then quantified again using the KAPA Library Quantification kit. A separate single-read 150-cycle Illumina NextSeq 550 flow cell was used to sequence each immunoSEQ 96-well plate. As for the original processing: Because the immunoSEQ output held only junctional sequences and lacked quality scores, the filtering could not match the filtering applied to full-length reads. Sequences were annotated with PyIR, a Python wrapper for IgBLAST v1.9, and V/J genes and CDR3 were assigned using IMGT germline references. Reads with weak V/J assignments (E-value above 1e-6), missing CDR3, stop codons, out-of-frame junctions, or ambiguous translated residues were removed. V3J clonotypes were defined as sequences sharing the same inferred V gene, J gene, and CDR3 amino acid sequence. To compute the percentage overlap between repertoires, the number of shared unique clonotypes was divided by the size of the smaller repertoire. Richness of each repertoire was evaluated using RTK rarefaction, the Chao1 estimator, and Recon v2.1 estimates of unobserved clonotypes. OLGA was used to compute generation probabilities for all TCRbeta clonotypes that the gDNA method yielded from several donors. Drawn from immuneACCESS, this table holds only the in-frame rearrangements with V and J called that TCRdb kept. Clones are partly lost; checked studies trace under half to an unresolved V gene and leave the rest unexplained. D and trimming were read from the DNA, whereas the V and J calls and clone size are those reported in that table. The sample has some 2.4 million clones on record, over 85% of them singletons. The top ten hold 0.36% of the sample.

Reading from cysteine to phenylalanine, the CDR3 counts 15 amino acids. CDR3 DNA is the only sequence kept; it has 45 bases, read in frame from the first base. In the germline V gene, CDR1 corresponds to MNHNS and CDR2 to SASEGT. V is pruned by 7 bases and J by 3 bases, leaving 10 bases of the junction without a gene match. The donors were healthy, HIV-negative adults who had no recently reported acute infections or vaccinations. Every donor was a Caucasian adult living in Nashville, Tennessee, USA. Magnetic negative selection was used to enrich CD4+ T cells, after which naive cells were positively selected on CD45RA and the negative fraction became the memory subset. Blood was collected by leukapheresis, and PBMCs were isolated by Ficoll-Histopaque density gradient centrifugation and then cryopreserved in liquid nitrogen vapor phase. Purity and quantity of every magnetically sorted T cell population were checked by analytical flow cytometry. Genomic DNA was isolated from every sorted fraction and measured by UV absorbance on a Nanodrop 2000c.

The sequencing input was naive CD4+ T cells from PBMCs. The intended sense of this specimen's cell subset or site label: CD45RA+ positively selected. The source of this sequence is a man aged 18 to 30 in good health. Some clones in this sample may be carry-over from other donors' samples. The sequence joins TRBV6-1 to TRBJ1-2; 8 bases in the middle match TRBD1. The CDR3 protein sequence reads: CASIKTLQGDYGYTF. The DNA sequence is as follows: TGTGCCAGCATCAAAACCTTACAGGGGGACTATGGCTACACCTTC.